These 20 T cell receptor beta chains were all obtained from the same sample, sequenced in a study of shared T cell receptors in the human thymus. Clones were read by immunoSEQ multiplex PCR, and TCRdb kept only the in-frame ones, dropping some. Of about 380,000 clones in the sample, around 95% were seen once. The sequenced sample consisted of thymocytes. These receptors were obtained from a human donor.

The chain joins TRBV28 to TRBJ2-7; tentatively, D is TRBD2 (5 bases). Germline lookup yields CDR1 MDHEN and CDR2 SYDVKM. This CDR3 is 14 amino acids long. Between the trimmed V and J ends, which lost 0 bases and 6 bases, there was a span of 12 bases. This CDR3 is CASSLWSGVAEQYF. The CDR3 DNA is TGTGCCAGCAGTTTATGGTCCGGGGTGGCCGAGCAGTACTTC.

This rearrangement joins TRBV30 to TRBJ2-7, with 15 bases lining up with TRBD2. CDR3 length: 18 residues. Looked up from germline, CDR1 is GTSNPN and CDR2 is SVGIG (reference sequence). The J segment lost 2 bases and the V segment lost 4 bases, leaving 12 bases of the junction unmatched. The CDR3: CAWTTGLAGGSLAYEQYF. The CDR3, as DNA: TGTGCCTGGACCACGGGACTAGCGGGAGGCTCCCTAGCCTACGAGCAGTACTTC.

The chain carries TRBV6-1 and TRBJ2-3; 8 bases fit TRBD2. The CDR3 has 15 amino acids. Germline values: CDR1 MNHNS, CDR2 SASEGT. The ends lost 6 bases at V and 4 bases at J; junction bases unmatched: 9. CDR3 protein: CASSDTSGEADTQYF. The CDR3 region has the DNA TGTGCCAGCAGCGATACTAGCGGAGAAGCAGATACGCAGTATTTT.

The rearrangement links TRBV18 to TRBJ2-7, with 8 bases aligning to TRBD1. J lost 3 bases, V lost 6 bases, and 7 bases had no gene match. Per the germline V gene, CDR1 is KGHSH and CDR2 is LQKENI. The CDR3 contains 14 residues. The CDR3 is CASSPKTGGYEQYF. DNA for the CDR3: TGTGCCAGCTCTCCTAAAACAGGGGGCTACGAGCAGTACTTC. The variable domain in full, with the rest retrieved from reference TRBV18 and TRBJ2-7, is NAGVMQNPRHLVRRRGQEARLRCSPMKGHSHVYWYRQLPEEGLKFMVYLQKENIIDESGMPKERFSAEFPKEGPSILRIQQVVRGDSAAYFCASSPKTGGYEQYFGPGTRLTVT.

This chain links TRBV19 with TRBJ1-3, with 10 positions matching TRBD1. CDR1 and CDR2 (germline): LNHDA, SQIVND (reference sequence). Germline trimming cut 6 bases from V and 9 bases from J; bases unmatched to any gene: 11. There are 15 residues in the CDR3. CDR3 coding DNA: TGTGCCAGTAGCCTCCGGGACAGGGGTACTGGCACCATATATTTT. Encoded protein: CASSLRDRGTGTIYF.

Written as DNA, the CDR3 is TGTGCCAGCGAAAATACCTATAAAAGGGGAGCGGCTGGGGCCAACGTCCTGACTTTC. It is translated as CASENTYKRGAAGANVLTF. The chain recombines TRBV21-1 with TRBJ2-6. TRBV21-1 corresponds to a pseudogene. The CDR3 spans 19 residues.

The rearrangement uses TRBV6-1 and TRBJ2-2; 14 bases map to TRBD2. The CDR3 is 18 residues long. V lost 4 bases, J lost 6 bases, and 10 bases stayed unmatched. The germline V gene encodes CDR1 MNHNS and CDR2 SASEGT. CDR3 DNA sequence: TGTGCCAGCAGTGTTCGACTAGCGGGAGGGCCGGTTCCCGGGGAGCTGTTTTTT. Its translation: CASSVRLAGGPVPGELFF.

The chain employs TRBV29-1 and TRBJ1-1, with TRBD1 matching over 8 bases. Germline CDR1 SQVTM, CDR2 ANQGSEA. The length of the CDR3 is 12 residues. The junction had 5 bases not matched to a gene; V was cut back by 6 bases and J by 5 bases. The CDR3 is CSVRGRWTEAFF. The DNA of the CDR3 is TGCAGCGTCAGGGGGCGGTGGACTGAAGCTTTCTTT.

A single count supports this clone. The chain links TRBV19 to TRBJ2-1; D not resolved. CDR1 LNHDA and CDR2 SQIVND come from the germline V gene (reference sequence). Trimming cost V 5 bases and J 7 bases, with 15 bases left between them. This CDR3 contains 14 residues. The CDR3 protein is CASSLGLTWNEQFF. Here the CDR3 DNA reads TGTGCCAGTAGTCTTGGCCTCACGTGGAATGAGCAGTTCTTC.

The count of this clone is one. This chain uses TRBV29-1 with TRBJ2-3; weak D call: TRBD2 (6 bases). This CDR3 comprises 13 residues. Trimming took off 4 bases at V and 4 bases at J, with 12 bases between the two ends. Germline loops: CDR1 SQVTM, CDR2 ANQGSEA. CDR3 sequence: CSVVGSPSDTQYF. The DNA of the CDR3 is TGCAGCGTTGTCGGGAGCCCATCAGATACGCAGTATTTT.

CDR3 amino acids: CASSEVGRRNTEAFF. The DNA for the CDR3 is TGTGCCAGCAGTGAAGTGGGCAGGCGTAACACTGAAGCTTTCTTT. The genes are TRBV2 and TRBJ1-1; unclear D gene. The CDR3 has 15 amino acids. CDR1 and CDR2 from the germline V gene are SNHLY and FYNNEI. V was cut by 1 base and J by 2 bases, with 11 bases left in between.

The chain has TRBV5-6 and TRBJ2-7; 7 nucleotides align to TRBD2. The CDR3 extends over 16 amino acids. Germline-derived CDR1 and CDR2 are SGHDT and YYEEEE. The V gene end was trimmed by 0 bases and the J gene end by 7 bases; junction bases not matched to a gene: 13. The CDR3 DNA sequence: TGTGCCAGCAGCTTGGTAGGGGAGGGGACTACGGGTGAGCAGTACTTC. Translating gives CASSLVGEGTTGEQYF.

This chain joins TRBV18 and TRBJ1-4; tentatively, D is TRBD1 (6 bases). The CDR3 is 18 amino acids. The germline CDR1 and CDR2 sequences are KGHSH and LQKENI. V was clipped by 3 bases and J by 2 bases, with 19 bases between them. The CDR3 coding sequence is TGTGCCAGCTCACCCCCGGCGCAGGGGACTTCGACTAATGAAAAACTGTTTTTT. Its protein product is CASSPPAQGTSTNEKLFF.

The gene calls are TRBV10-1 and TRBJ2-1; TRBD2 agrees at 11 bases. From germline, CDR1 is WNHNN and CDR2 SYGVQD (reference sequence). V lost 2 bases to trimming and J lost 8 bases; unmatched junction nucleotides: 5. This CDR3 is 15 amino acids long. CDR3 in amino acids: CASSERLAGGHEQFF. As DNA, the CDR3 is TGCGCCAGCAGTGAGAGGCTAGCGGGAGGCCATGAGCAGTTCTTC.

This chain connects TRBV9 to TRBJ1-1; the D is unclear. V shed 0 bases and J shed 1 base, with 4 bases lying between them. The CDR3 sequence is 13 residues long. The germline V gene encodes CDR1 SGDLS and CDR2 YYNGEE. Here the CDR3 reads CASSVGENTEAFF. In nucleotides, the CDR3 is TGTGCCAGCAGCGTAGGTGAGAACACTGAAGCTTTCTTT.

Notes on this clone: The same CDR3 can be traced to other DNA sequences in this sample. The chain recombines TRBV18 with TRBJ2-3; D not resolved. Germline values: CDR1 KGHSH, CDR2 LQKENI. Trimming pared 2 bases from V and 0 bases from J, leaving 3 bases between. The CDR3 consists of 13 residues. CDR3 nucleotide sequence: TGTGCCAGCTCACCAAGTAGCACAGATACGCAGTATTTT. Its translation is CASSPSSTDTQYF.

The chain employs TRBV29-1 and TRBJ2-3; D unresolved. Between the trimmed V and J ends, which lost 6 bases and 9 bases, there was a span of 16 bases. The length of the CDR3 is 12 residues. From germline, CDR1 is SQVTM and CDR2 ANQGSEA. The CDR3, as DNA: TGCAGCGTCCTCTGGCCGCTCGTAACGCAGTATTTT. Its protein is CSVLWPLVTQYF.

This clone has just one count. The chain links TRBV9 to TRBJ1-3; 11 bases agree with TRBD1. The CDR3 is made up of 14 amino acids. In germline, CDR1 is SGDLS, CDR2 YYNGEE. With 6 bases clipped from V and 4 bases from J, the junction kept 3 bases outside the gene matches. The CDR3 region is CASKGQGAGNTIYF. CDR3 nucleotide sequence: TGTGCCAGCAAAGGACAGGGGGCAGGAAACACCATATATTTT.

For the CDR3, the DNA is TGTGCCAGCAGCTCGGACGGGGGCGGTAACTATGGCTACACCTTC. Residues: CASSSDGGGNYGYTF. The V call is TRBV7-8, the J call TRBJ1-2; a possible D gene is TRBD1 (6 bases). In germline, CDR1 is SGHVS, CDR2 FQNEAQ. The CDR3 has 15 residues. Trimming left V 4 bases short and J 1 base short, with 13 bases between. Complete variable domain (other parts from reference TRBV7-8 and TRBJ1-2): GAGVSQSPRYKVAKRGQDVALRCDPISGHVSLFWYQQALGQGPEFLTYFQNEAQLDKSGLPSDRFFAERPEGSVSTLKIQRTQQEDSAVYLCASSSDGGGNYGYTFGSGTRLTVV.

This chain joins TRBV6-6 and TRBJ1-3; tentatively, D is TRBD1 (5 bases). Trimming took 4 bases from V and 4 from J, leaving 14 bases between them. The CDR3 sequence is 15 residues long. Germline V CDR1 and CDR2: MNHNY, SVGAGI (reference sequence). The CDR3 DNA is TGTGCCAGCAGTTCCAGGGATCTAATGGGAAACACCATATATTTT. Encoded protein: CASSSRDLMGNTIYF.